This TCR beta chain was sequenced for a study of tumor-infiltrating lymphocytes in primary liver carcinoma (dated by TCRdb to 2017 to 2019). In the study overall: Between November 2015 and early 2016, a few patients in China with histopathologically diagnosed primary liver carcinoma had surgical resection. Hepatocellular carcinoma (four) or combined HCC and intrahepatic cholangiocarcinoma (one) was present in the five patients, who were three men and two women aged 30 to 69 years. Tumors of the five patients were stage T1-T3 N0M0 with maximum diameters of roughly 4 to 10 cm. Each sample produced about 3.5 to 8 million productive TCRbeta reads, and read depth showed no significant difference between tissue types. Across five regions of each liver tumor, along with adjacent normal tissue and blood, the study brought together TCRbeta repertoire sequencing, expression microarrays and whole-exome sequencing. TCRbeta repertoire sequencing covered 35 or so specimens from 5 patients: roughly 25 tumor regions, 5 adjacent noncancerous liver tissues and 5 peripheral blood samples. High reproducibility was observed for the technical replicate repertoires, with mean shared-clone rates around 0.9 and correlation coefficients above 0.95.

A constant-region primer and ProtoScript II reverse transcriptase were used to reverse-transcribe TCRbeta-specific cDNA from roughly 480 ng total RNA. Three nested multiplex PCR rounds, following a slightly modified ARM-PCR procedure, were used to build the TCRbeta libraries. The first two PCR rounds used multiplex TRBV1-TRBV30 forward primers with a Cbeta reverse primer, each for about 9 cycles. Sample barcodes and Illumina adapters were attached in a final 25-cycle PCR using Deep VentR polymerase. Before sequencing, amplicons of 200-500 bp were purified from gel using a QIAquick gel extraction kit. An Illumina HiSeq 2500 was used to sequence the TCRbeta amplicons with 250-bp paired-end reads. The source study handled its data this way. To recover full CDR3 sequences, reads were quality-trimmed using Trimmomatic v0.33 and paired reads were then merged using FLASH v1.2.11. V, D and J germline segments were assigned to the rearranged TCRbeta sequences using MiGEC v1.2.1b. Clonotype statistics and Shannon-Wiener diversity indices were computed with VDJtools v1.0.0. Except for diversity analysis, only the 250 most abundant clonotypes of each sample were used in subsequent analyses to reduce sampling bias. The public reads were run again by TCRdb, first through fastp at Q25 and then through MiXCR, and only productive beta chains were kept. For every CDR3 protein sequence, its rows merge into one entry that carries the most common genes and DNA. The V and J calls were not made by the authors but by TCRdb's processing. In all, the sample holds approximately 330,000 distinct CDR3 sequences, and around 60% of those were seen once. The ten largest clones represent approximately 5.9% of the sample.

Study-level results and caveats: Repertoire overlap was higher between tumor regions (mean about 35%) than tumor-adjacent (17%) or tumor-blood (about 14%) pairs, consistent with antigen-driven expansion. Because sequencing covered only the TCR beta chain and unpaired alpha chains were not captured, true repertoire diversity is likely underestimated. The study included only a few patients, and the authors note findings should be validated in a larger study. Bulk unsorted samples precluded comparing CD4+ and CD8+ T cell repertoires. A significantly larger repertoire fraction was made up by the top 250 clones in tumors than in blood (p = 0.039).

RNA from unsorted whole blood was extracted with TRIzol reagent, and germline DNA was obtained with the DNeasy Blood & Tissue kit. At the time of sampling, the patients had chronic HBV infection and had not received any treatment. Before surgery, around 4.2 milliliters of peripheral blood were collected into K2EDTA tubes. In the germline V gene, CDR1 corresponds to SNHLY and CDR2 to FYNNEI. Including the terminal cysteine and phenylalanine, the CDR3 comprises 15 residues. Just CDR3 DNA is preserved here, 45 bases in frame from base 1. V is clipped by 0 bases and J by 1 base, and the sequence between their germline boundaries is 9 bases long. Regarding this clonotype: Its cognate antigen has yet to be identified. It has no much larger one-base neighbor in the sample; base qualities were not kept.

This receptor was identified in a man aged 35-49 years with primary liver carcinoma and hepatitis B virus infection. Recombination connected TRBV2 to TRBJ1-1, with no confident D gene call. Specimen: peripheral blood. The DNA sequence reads TGTGCCAGCAGTGAAGCTCGGGAGGCGAACACTGAAGCTTTCTTT. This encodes CASSEAREANTEAFF.